The 17 T cell receptor beta chains below were found in one sample sequenced in a study of cytomegalovirus exposure and HLA in healthy donors. It was with 60 Vbeta and 13 Jbeta primers that the PCR ran. The method was immunoSEQ multiplex PCR; TCRdb's version includes in-frame clones alone and lacks a portion of them. The table has 70,000 to 95,000 clones, approximately 76% seen once. The sequenced sample was PBMCs. The origin of the receptors is a man between 25 and 39 years old in good health and CMV-seropositive.

The V and J genes are TRBV10-3 and TRBJ1-3, with TRBD1 as a possible D gene (5 bases). Trimming took 3 bases from V and 0 from J, leaving 12 bases between them. The germline gives CDR1 ENHRY, CDR2 SYGVKD. The length of the CDR3 is 16 residues. The DNA for the CDR3 is TGTGCCATCAGTGATGGCGACAGAACCTCTGGAAACACCATATATTTT. Translating gives CAISDGDRTSGNTIYF.

The chain joins TRBV9 to TRBJ2-4, with D maybe TRBD2 (6 bases). The CDR3 loop spans 14 amino acids. The V gene's germline CDR1 is SGDLS and CDR2 YYNGEE. V was shortened by 3 bases and J by 7 bases, with 14 bases between the two germline ends. CDR3 nucleotides: TGTGCCAGCAGCGCGGACTCCCGGGGGAACATTCAGTACTTC. It translates to CASSADSRGNIQYF. Using reference TRBV9 and TRBJ2-4 for the parts outside the CDR3, the full variable domain is DSGVTQTPKHLITATGQRVTLRCSPRSGDLSVYWYQQSLDQGLQFLIQYYNGEERAKGNILERFSAQQFPDLHSELNLSSLELGDSALYFCASSADSRGNIQYFGAGTRLSVL.

The chain couples TRBV9 to TRBJ2-7, with D maybe TRBD2 (6 bases). The germline V gene encodes CDR1 SGDLS and CDR2 YYNGEE. The CDR3 runs to 15 residues. The V gene lost 4 bases and the J gene lost 4 bases, with 18 bases spanning the gap. The CDR3 spells CASSPGTLFTYEQYF. The CDR3 region has the DNA TGTGCCAGCAGCCCCGGGACTTTATTTACTTACGAGCAGTACTTC.

CDR3 residues: CASRGLAGHGELFF. The CDR3 nucleotides are TGTGCCAGCCGAGGACTAGCGGGACACGGGGAGCTGTTTTTT. The V call is TRBV2, the J call TRBJ2-2; 12 bases are shared with TRBD2. J was trimmed by 7 bases and V by 8 bases; bases with no gene match: 5. Germline-derived CDR1 and CDR2 are SNHLY and FYNNEI. The CDR3 is 14 amino acids.

This chain joins TRBV11-1 and TRBJ2-7; 7 positions match TRBD2. The trim removed 7 bases at V and 3 bases at J, leaving 6 bases unmatched. Germline CDR1 SGHAT, CDR2 FQDESV (reference sequence). The CDR3 covers 13 residues. In DNA form, the CDR3 reads TGTGCCAGCACGCGGGACTATAACTACGAGCAGTACTTC. Amino acids: CASTRDYNYEQYF.

In its sample, this clone was seen once. The V call is TRBV10-3, the J call TRBJ2-7; TRBD1 aligns across 9 bases. The V segment lost 8 bases and the J segment 3 bases; nucleotides outside the gene matches: 2. The germline CDR1 and CDR2 sequences are ENHRY and SYGVKD. The CDR3 has 12 amino acids. The DNA of the CDR3 is TGTGCCATCTGGGGACAGGGCTACGAGCAGTACTTC. It yields the protein CAIWGQGYEQYF.

CDR3 sequence reads: CASSYRALSTEAFF. The CDR3 region has the DNA TGTGCCAGCTCGTACAGGGCTTTAAGCACTGAAGCTTTCTTT. The chain joins TRBV18 to TRBJ1-1, with D perhaps matching TRBD1 (6 bases). The CDR3 contains 14 residues. Germline values: CDR1 KGHSH, CDR2 LQKENI. V was clipped by 6 bases and J by 4 bases, with 15 bases between them.

The chain is built from TRBV5-6 and TRBJ1-2; 7 bases are a match to TRBD1. This CDR3 contains 14 residues. The germline V gene encodes CDR1 SGHDT and CDR2 YYEEEE. Germline trimming cut 2 bases from V and 3 bases from J; bases unmatched to any gene: 4. CDR3 in amino acids: CASSLGGDDYGYTF. The CDR3 DNA follows: TGTGCCAGCAGCTTAGGGGGCGATGACTATGGCTACACCTTC.

A word on this clone: This is likely a read error, given that the CDR3 carries no conserved phenylalanine or tryptophan at its end. The chain uses TRBV28 and TRBJ1-2; unclear D gene. The ends were cut back, 8 bases at V and 5 bases at J, with 9 bases in the middle. This CDR3 has 11 residues. Germline assignment: CDR1 MDHEN and CDR2 SYDVKM. The CDR3 spells CASSGGYGYTL. As DNA, the CDR3 is TGTGCCAGCTCCGGCGGATATGGCTACACCCTC.

Only one count was recorded for this clone. V and J are TRBV10-3 and TRBJ2-7; the match to TRBD2 covers 10 bases. There are 14 residues in the CDR3. V gave up 11 bases and J gave up 2 bases; unmatched junction bases: 9. CDR1 is ENHRY and CDR2 is SYGVKD in the germline V gene. The CDR3 reads CASLAGASTYEQYF. Here the CDR3 DNA reads TGTGCCTCCCTAGCGGGAGCCTCGACCTACGAGCAGTACTTC.

The V call is TRBV5-1, the J call TRBJ1-2, with D perhaps matching TRBD1 (6 bases). Deletions cut 4 bases from V and 4 bases from J, with 11 bases between. The CDR3 covers 13 residues. From germline, CDR1 is SGHRS and CDR2 YFSETQ. This chain's CDR3 is CASSLEGVYGYTF. Written as DNA, the CDR3 is TGCGCCAGCAGCCTGGAGGGGGTCTATGGCTACACCTTC.

The chain recombines TRBV27 with TRBJ2-7, with D perhaps TRBD2 (6 bases). Trimming removed 2 bases at V and 0 bases at J, with 8 bases between. The germline CDR1 and CDR2 sequences are MNHEY and SMNVEV (reference sequence). This CDR3 spans 14 amino acids. The CDR3 region is CASSLTRDSYEQYF. As DNA, the CDR3 is TGTGCCAGCAGTTTAACGCGGGACTCCTACGAGCAGTACTTC.

A few counts support this clone. This chain uses TRBV9 with TRBJ2-1, with TRBD2 matching over 12 bases. V trimming: 3 bases; J trimming: 7 bases; junction bases outside the gene matches: 14. CDR3 length equals 18 residues. Germline V lookup: CDR1 SGDLS, CDR2 YYNGEE. CDR3 region: CASSGGQTSGSRENEQFF. As DNA, the CDR3 is TGTGCCAGCAGCGGAGGTCAGACTAGCGGGAGTAGGGAGAATGAGCAGTTCTTC. The full variable domain, with the rest looked up from reference TRBV9 and TRBJ2-1, is DSGVTQTPKHLITATGQRVTLRCSPRSGDLSVYWYQQSLDQGLQFLIQYYNGEERAKGNILERFSAQQFPDLHSELNLSSLELGDSALYFCASSGGQTSGSRENEQFFGPGTRLTVL.

This rearrangement joins TRBV23-1 to TRBJ2-2; 8 bases are a match to TRBD1. TRBV23-1 belongs to the ORF category, with a function that is uncertain. CDR3 length: 14 amino acids. The ends lost 4 bases at V and 4 bases at J; junction bases unmatched: 2. CDR3 nucleotides: TGCGCCAGCAGTCGACAGGGGAGCACCGGGGAGCTGTTTTTT. It translates to CASSRQGSTGELFF.

This clone was detected only a few times. The chain has TRBV7-2 and TRBJ2-3; possible D gene TRBD2, 5 bases. The length of the CDR3 is 15 residues. Germline loops: CDR1 SGHTA, CDR2 FQGNSA. V lost 3 bases to trimming and J lost 4 bases, with 14 bases between them. CDR3 protein: CASSFSSTNSDTQYF. The DNA for the CDR3 is TGTGCCAGCAGCTTCTCCTCGACTAACTCAGATACGCAGTATTTT.

This clone came up a few times. This chain joins TRBV7-2 and TRBJ2-4; TRBD1 is a possible D gene (6 bases). CDR1 is SGHTA and CDR2 is FQGNSA in the germline V gene. The CDR3 is 16 amino acids. Between the trimmed V and J ends, which lost 5 bases and 6 bases, there was a span of 20 bases. The CDR3 DNA is TGTGCCAGCAGCCTTGACAGGTTACGAGGGAGAAACATTCAGTACTTC. This sequence encodes CASSLDRLRGRNIQYF. The full variable domain, in which reference TRBV7-2 and TRBJ2-4 provide the parts outside the CDR3, is GAGVSQSPSNKVTEKGKDVELRCDPISGHTALYWYRQSLGQGLEFLIYFQGNSAPDKSGLPSDRFSAERTGGSVSTLTIQRTQQEDSAVYLCASSLDRLRGRNIQYFGAGTRLSVL.

The rearrangement joins TRBV28 to TRBJ2-5; 9 bases are a match to TRBD1. There are 15 residues in the CDR3. V lost 4 bases to trimming and J lost 2 bases; unmatched junction nucleotides: 5. Germline CDR1 is MDHEN and CDR2 is SYDVKM. The CDR3 reads CASSYGTGRQETQYF. The CDR3 region has the DNA TGTGCCAGCAGTTACGGGACAGGGCGGCAAGAGACCCAGTACTTC.